This is a list of T cell receptor beta chains from one sample in a study of blood T cell repertoires in COVID-19. This table comes from immunoSEQ multiplex PCR, and its TCRdb copy is limited to in-frame clones, with some not included. The table lists 300,000 to 350,000 clones, approximately 88% of them singletons. Sequenced: PBMCs or T cells enriched from blood (not recorded which). The source is a man aged 25 to 40 who had recovered from COVID-19. Both conserved end residues are part of each CDR3. The order of the fields is CDR3 protein, CDR3 DNA, D gene, J gene, clone size, V gene. D genes are given only for firm matches. Size tells how often a clone was seen (once, few, many) or the class of an expanded clone, and some rows leave it out.

CASSFLRPGQKNTGELFF,TGTGCCAGCAGCTTTCTTCGCCCGGGACAGAAAAACACCGGGGAGCTGTTTTTT,TRBD1,TRBJ2-2,once,TRBV7-9
CASSQRDRGRREAFF,TGTGCCAGCAGCCAACGGGACAGGGGGCGGCGTGAAGCTTTCTTT,TRBD1,TRBJ1-1,-,TRBV6-5
CASSLGGTIGTGELFF,TGTGCCAGCAGCTTAGGCGGGACTATCGGAACCGGGGAGCTGTTTTTT,TRBD2,TRBJ2-2,-,TRBV11-3
CASSLRARARLGNEQYF,TGTGCCAGCAGTTTAAGGGCCAGGGCAAGGCTTGGGAACGAGCAGTACTTC,-,TRBJ2-7,-,TRBV27
CASSLVRGNTEAFF,TGTGCCAGCAGCTTAGTCCGGGGAAACACTGAAGCTTTCTTT,-,TRBJ1-1,-,TRBV13
CVRSLSRVETQYF,TGTGTCAGAAGCTTAAGCAGGGTTGAGACCCAGTACTTC,-,TRBJ2-5,-,TRBV7-5
CAWSVISKNIQYF,TGTGCCTGGAGTGTAATATCCAAAAACATTCAGTACTTC,-,TRBJ2-4,-,TRBV30
CASNRRDQPQHF,TGTGCCAGCAACCGAAGAGATCAGCCCCAGCATTTT,-,TRBJ1-5,-,TRBV6-5
CASSEKWGGRETQYF,TGTGCCAGCAGCGAGAAGTGGGGCGGAAGAGAGACCCAGTACTTC,-,TRBJ2-5,-,TRBV11-2
CASSEGLADTGELFF,TGTGCCAGCAGTGAAGGACTAGCGGACACCGGGGAGCTGTTTTTT,TRBD2,TRBJ2-2,-,TRBV6-1
CASSLTGPYEQYF,TGTGCCAGCAGCTTGACAGGGCCCTACGAGCAGTACTTC,-,TRBJ2-7,-,TRBV5-6
CASSSKGRQGSRCNSPLHF,TGTGCCAGCAGCTCAAAAGGGCGACAGGGATCTCGTTGTAATTCACCCCTCCACTTT,-,TRBJ1-6,few,TRBV21-1
CASSRGTGGSKETQYF,TGCGCCAGCAGCCGGGGGACAGGGGGCAGTAAGGAGACCCAGTACTTC,TRBD1,TRBJ2-5,-,TRBV5-1
CASILKMALDRGSGANVLTF,TGTGCCAGCATCCTAAAAATGGCCCTGGACAGGGGGAGTGGGGCCAACGTCCTGACTTTC,-,TRBJ2-6,-,TRBV21-1
CASSTLDSGEAFF,TGTGCCAGCAGTACCCTGGACAGTGGTGAAGCTTTCTTT,-,TRBJ1-1,-,TRBV25-1
CASSLRTGANTGELFF,TGTGCCAGCAGCCTGAGGACAGGCGCGAACACCGGGGAGCTGTTTTTT,TRBD1,TRBJ2-2,-,TRBV25-1
CASSYSGLAGIYEQYF,TGTGCCAGCAGTTACTCGGGGCTAGCGGGAATCTACGAGCAGTACTTC,TRBD2,TRBJ2-7,once,TRBV6-5
CASSPFLAGSYNEQFF,TGTGCCAGCTCACCGTTTCTAGCGGGCTCCTACAATGAGCAGTTCTTC,TRBD2,TRBJ2-1,-,TRBV18
CASSEVRDGGAEVDTQYF,TGTGCCAGCAGTGAAGTCAGGGACGGGGGGGCCGAGGTAGATACGCAGTATTTT,TRBD2,TRBJ2-3,-,TRBV2
CASSHTSGGGYNEQFF,TGTGCCAGCAGCCATACTAGCGGGGGAGGCTACAATGAGCAGTTCTTC,TRBD2,TRBJ2-1,-,TRBV3-1/TRBV3-2
CASSVDPRQGTLNTEAFF,TGTGCCAGCAGCGTAGACCCTCGACAGGGGACCTTGAACACTGAAGCTTTCTTT,TRBD1,TRBJ1-1,-,TRBV9
CASSRLGTLAKNIQYF,TGTGCCAGCAGCCGTCTAGGCACCTTAGCCAAAAACATTCAGTACTTC,-,TRBJ2-4,-,TRBV4-2
CASSLGQRTGELFF,TGCGCCAGCAGCCTGGGACAACGCACCGGGGAGCTGTTTTTT,-,TRBJ2-2,-,TRBV5-1
CSVGQGASDAEAFF,TGCAGCGTGGGACAGGGGGCCTCTGACGCTGAAGCTTTCTTT,TRBD1,TRBJ1-1,-,TRBV29-1
CATSAGQDATNEKLFF,TGTGCCACCAGTGCGGGACAGGATGCAACTAATGAAAAACTGTTTTTT,TRBD1,TRBJ1-4,-,TRBV24-1
CASSLTPQGNEQYF,TGTGCCAGCAGCTTAACGCCACAGGGGAACGAGCAGTACTTC,TRBD1,TRBJ2-7,-,TRBV7-2
CASSTGLAGGETQYF,TGTGCCAGCAGTACGGGACTAGCGGGGGGAGAGACCCAGTACTTC,TRBD2,TRBJ2-5,-,TRBV6-2/TRBV6-3
CASSRPTGDSQHF,TGTGCCAGCAGCCGGCCGACAGGGGACTCCCAGCATTTT,TRBD1,TRBJ1-5,-,TRBV6-2/TRBV6-3
CASSSQGASGNTIYF,TGTGCCAGCAGTTCCCAGGGGGCCTCTGGAAACACCATATATTTT,TRBD1,TRBJ1-3,-,TRBV7-2